A selection of T cell receptor beta chains follows, all from one sample in a study of cytomegalovirus exposure and HLA in healthy donors. The protocol was immunoSEQ multiplex PCR, while the TCRdb copy is restricted to in-frame clones and leaves out a portion. The sample contains some 180,000 clones, around 83% of which appear only once. Material for sequencing was PBMCs. Every receptor here comes from a young man in good health and CMV-seropositive. Both conserved end residues are part of each CDR3. The D gene is left open where the match is weak. Size values are once, few and many counts, or a class for expanded clones, and some rows have none.

V	D	J	size	length	CDR3	DNA
TRBV9	-	TRBJ2-1	-	14	CASSVGRWGDEQFF	TGTGCCAGCAGCGTAGGCCGTTGGGGCGATGAGCAGTTCTTC
TRBV2	-	TRBJ2-1	few	12	CASYYVSDEQFF	TGTGCCAGCTACTACGTATCAGATGAGCAGTTCTTC
TRBV5-1	-	TRBJ2-6	-	17	CASSYRATSSGANVLTF	TGCGCCAGCAGCTACAGGGCCACAAGCTCTGGGGCCAACGTCCTGACTTTC
TRBV21-1	-	TRBJ1-2	-	13	CASSKHTVYGYTF	TGTGCCAGCAGCAAACACACCGTCTATGGCTACACCTTC
TRBV19	TRBD2	TRBJ2-1	-	15	CASRSPGLGYNEQFF	TGTGCCAGTAGATCGCCGGGACTAGGTTACAATGAGCAGTTCTTC
TRBV5-1	TRBD2	TRBJ2-7	-	15	CASTFTGGRAMEQYF	TGCGCCAGCACCTTTACGGGAGGCAGAGCTATGGAGCAGTACTTC
TRBV6-5	-	TRBJ1-2	-	13	CASRTFSGDGYTF	TGTGCCAGCAGAACCTTCTCAGGGGATGGCTACACCTTC
TRBV19	TRBD1	TRBJ1-4	-	15	CASSISRTGDEKLFF	TGTGCCAGTAGTATCTCCCGGACAGGAGATGAAAAACTGTTTTTT
TRBV11-1	TRBD1	TRBJ2-5	-	17	CASSLEQGAHLEETQYF	TGTGCCAGCAGCTTAGAACAGGGGGCGCATCTTGAAGAGACCCAGTACTTC
TRBV12-5	TRBD2	TRBJ2-3	once	16	CASGQGLAASTDTQYF	TGTGCTAGTGGCCAAGGACTAGCGGCTTCCACAGATACGCAGTATTTT
TRBV18	TRBD2	TRBJ2-7	-	13	CASSAGLAGEQYF	TGTGCCAGCTCAGCCGGACTAGCGGGAGAGCAGTACTTC
TRBV19	-	TRBJ1-2	-	12	CASSEDTYGYTF	TGTGCCAGTTCCGAGGACACTTATGGCTACACCTTC
TRBV7-3	TRBD1	TRBJ1-2	-	14	CASSQGTGLSGYTF	TGTGCCAGCAGCCAGGGGACAGGGCTCAGTGGCTACACCTTC
TRBV7-9	TRBD1	TRBJ1-2	few	15	CASSLGQGADYGYTF	TGTGCCAGCAGCTTAGGACAGGGGGCTGACTATGGCTACACCTTC
TRBV10-1	-	TRBJ2-3	-	13	CASTSRVTDTQYF	TGCGCCAGTACTAGCCGCGTGACAGATACGCAGTATTTT
TRBV15	-	TRBJ2-1	-	13	CPLELGSYNEQFF	TGTCCGCTAGAATTGGGCTCCTACAATGAGCAGTTCTTC
TRBV7-9	-	TRBJ2-3	-	14	CASSSTGSTDTQYF	TGTGCCAGCAGCTCAACAGGGAGCACAGATACGCAGTATTTT
TRBV19	-	TRBJ1-5	-	17	CASSKAGRGYSNQPQHF	TGTGCCAGTAGCAAGGCGGGCAGGGGCTATAGCAATCAGCCCCAGCATTTT
TRBV2	TRBD2	TRBJ2-3	-	15	CASSDQTSGSDTQYF	TGTGCCAGCAGTGACCAGACTAGCGGGAGTGATACGCAGTATTTT
TRBV27	TRBD1	TRBJ1-3	-	14	CASRRQGSGNTIYF	TGTGCCAGCAGAAGACAGGGATCTGGAAACACCATATATTTT
TRBV14	TRBD1	TRBJ1-3	-	14	CASSLTGSGNTIYF	TGTGCCAGCAGCCTGACAGGGTCTGGAAACACCATATATTTT
TRBV9	TRBD2	TRBJ2-3	-	17	CASSVVPGGSSADTQYF	TGTGCCAGCAGCGTCGTGCCGGGGGGTTCGAGTGCAGATACGCAGTATTTT
TRBV5-1	TRBD2	TRBJ2-5	-	16	CASSLVAAGAGETQYF	TGCGCCAGCAGCTTGGTAGCGGCGGGAGCGGGGGAGACCCAGTACTTC
TRBV5-1	TRBD1	TRBJ1-6	-	13	CASSATGDSPLHF	TGCGCCAGCAGCGCGACAGGGGATTCACCCCTCCACTTT
TRBV9	TRBD1	TRBJ1-3	-	17	CASSVDGTGGLGNTIYF	TGTGCCAGCAGCGTTGATGGAACAGGGGGATTGGGAAACACCATATATTTT
TRBV5-6	-	TRBJ2-4	-	16	CASSFTRLLAKNIQYF	TGTGCCAGCAGCTTCACTAGACTACTAGCCAAAAACATTCAGTACTTC
TRBV5-1	-	TRBJ1-2	-	15	CASSLDPGPGGGYTF	TGCGCCAGCAGCTTGGACCCCGGCCCCGGAGGTGGCTACACCTTC
TRBV27	-	TRBJ2-1	-	14	CASSPRLSYNEQFF	TGTGCCAGCAGCCCCCGGTTGTCATACAATGAGCAGTTCTTC
TRBV6-6	-	TRBJ2-2	-	14	CASSYSGATGELFF	TGTGCCAGCAGTTACTCGGGGGCCACCGGGGAGCTGTTTTTT
TRBV27	-	TRBJ2-5	-	14	CASGHTGYQETQYF	TGTGCCAGCGGGCACACGGGGTACCAAGAGACCCAGTACTTC
TRBV4-3	-	TRBJ1-3	-	14	CASSQGYSGNTIYF	TGCGCCAGCAGCCAAGGTTACTCTGGAAACACCATATATTTT
TRBV6-5	-	TRBJ2-1	-	15	CASSYERGTVYEQFF	TGTGCCAGCAGTTATGAGCGCGGGACGGTCTATGAGCAGTTCTTC
TRBV15	-	TRBJ2-5	-	15	CATSRGFDFQETQYF	TGTGCCACCAGCAGAGGATTTGACTTCCAAGAGACCCAGTACTTC
TRBV15	TRBD1	TRBJ1-4	-	15	CATSRDPGQAWELFF	TGTGCCACCAGCAGAGATCCGGGACAGGCGTGGGAACTGTTTTTT
TRBV4-3	TRBD2	TRBJ2-3	-	16	CASSKTGTSGIDTQYF	TGCGCCAGCAGCAAAACCGGGACTAGCGGGATAGATACGCAGTATTTT
TRBV4-1	TRBD1	TRBJ1-6	-	14	CASSPGTGYSPLHF	TGCGCCAGCAGCCCCGGGACAGGGTATTCACCCCTCCACTTT
TRBV5-1	-	TRBJ2-1	-	14	CASSSAVLHNEQFF	TGCGCCAGCAGCTCTGCAGTGCTCCACAATGAGCAGTTCTTC
TRBV11-1	-	TRBJ1-1	-	12	CASSPIGTEAFF	TGTGCCAGCAGCCCTATTGGCACTGAAGCTTTCTTT
TRBV11-3	TRBD2	TRBJ2-5	-	15	CASTSTSGTPGTQYF	TGTGCCAGCACCTCGACTAGCGGGACCCCCGGGACCCAGTACTTC
TRBV27	-	TRBJ2-7	-	14	CASSLLGQTYEQYF	TGTGCCAGCAGTTTATTGGGGCAGACCTACGAGCAGTACTTC
TRBV2	TRBD1	TRBJ1-1	-	13	CASSDRQGASAFF	TGTGCCAGCAGTGACAGACAGGGGGCTTCAGCTTTCTTT
TRBV18	-	TRBJ2-1	-	12	CASSPPTLEQFF	TGTGCCAGCTCACCACCCACTCTTGAGCAGTTCTTC
TRBV19	TRBD1	TRBJ2-7	-	15	CASSFGMGQIYEQYF	TGTGCCAGTAGTTTCGGGATGGGACAGATCTACGAGCAGTACTTC